Reported below is one T cell receptor beta chain. Germline assignment: CDR1 MNHNS and CDR2 SASEGT. The CDR3 is made up of 15 amino acids. Trimming cost V 7 bases and J 0 bases, with 14 bases left between them. This sample was included in a study of technical replicates of blood from a handful of donors. Sequencing used immunoSEQ multiplex PCR; TCRdb keeps in-frame clones, though not all of them. The data contain 98,000 or so clones, roughly 96% of them singletons. The sample consisted of T cells isolated from PBMCs. This chain connects TRBV6-1 to TRBJ2-3; D may be TRBD1 (5 bases). The clonotype was recovered from a human donor in good health. The CDR3 is CASNLGPSSTDTQYF. In DNA form, the CDR3 reads TGTGCCAGCAACTTGGGGCCCTCAAGCACAGATACGCAGTATTTT.